These 12 T cell receptor beta chains originate from one sample sequenced in a study of blood T cell repertoires in COVID-19. Sequenced by immunoSEQ multiplex PCR; TCRdb stores in-frame clones only, minus some. The repertoire holds hundreds of thousands of clones, approximately 88% seen once, with around 3% in the top ten. The sequencing sample was made of peripheral blood. These receptor sequences come from a woman aged 25-40 years with COVID-19, enrolled during active disease.

The genes are TRBV2 and TRBJ2-7; 8 bases are a match to TRBD1. Trimming took 3 bases from V and 7 from J; bases not matched to a gene: 14. Per germline, CDR1 SNHLY and CDR2 FYNNEI. The CDR3 is 16 residues long. The chain's CDR3 is CASSEAGRGQIGEQYF. In DNA form, the CDR3 reads TGTGCCAGCAGTGAGGCAGGCAGGGGGCAGATAGGAGAGCAGTACTTC.

This chain connects TRBV21-1 to TRBJ1-2; the listed D gene, TRBD1, was not tested against the DNA. TRBV21-1 is shown as a pseudogene. The CDR3 consists of 16 residues. The CDR3 is CASSTYCGDNNYGYTF. The CDR3 coding sequence is TGTGCCAGCAGCACCTACTGTGGGGACAACAACTATGGCTACACCTTC.

This clone has just a few counts. The CDR3 DNA follows: TGCGCCAGCAGCCAAGATCCACGGGACTCCTATACGCAGTATTTT. Its protein product is CASSQDPRDSYTQYF. This chain links TRBV4-3 with TRBJ2-3, with D possibly matching TRBD2 (6 bases). Between the trimmed V and J ends, which lost 0 bases and 7 bases, there was a span of 14 bases. This CDR3 has 15 amino acids. Germline loops: CDR1 LGHNA, CDR2 YSLEER.

The rearrangement links TRBV12-3 or TRBV12-4 to TRBJ2-7; a weak D match, TRBD1 (6 bases). V lost 5 bases and J lost 3, with 8 bases in between. The CDR3 covers 12 residues. Here the CDR3 reads CASSEGDYEQYF. DNA for the CDR3: TGTGCCAGCAGTGAGGGGGACTACGAGCAGTACTTC.

The chain carries TRBV19 and TRBJ2-7; a weak D match, TRBD1 (5 bases). V was shortened by 3 bases and J by 2 bases, with 11 bases between the two germline ends. The CDR3 extends over 14 amino acids. Looked up from germline, CDR1 is LNHDA and CDR2 is SQIVND (reference sequence). The CDR3 DNA follows: TGTGCCAGTAGTATTTCAGGGTTCCCCTACGAGCAGTACTTC. It yields the protein CASSISGFPYEQYF.

The V call is TRBV30, the J call TRBJ1-6, with 7 bases lining up with TRBD1. The V gene end was trimmed by 5 bases and the J gene end by 6 bases; junction bases not matched to a gene: 4. Germline V gives CDR1 GTSNPN, CDR2 SVGIG (reference sequence). The CDR3 spans 13 residues. CDR3 region: CAWGGQPNSPLHF. CDR3 DNA: TGTGCCTGGGGGGGACAGCCTAATTCACCCCTCCACTTT.

The chain links TRBV5-4 to TRBJ1-2; D is possibly TRBD1 (6 bases). Germline loops: CDR1 SGHNT, CDR2 YYREEE (reference sequence). V was pared by 2 bases and J by 6 bases, with 26 bases between. CDR3 size: 18 residues. The CDR3 DNA follows: TGTGCCAGCAGCTTCCCTTCTCGTCGGGGGGCGCGAGAGCATGGCTACACCTTC. It translates to CASSFPSRRGAREHGYTF. The complete variable domain, with remaining parts taken from reference TRBV5-4 and TRBJ1-2, reads ETGVTQSPTHLIKTRGQQVTLRCSSQSGHNTVSWYQQALGQGPQFIFQYYREEENGRGNFPPRFSGLQFPNYSSELNVNALELDDSALYLCASSFPSRRGAREHGYTFGSGTRLTVV.

Only one count was recorded for this clone. The V call is TRBV7-8, the J call TRBJ1-6, with TRBD1 matching 7 bases. The CDR3 length is 14 residues. CDR1 SGHVS and CDR2 FQNEAQ come from the germline V gene. V was clipped by 6 bases and J by 10 bases; unmatched bases: 9. This chain's CDR3 is CASRFDRVSSPLHF. The CDR3 DNA sequence: TGTGCCAGCAGATTCGACAGGGTGAGCTCACCCCTCCACTTT.

The chain recombines TRBV4-3 with TRBJ1-1; D ambiguous. The CDR3 is 13 residues long. The germline V and J ends were trimmed by 2 bases and 5 bases, with 9 bases remaining between them. The germline V gene encodes CDR1 LGHNA and CDR2 YSLEER. Written as DNA, the CDR3 is TGCGCCAGCAGCCAACTACCGGGGACTGAAGCTTTCTTT. Translation gives CASSQLPGTEAFF.

The chain couples TRBV3-1 (or the pseudogene TRBV3-2) to TRBJ2-1; TRBD1 agrees at 8 bases. CDR3 size: 14 residues. V dropped 2 bases and J dropped 7; count of bases not matched to a gene: 4. Germline V CDR1 and CDR2: LGHDT, YNNKEL (reference sequence). CDR3 sequence reads: CASSQLRGLNEQFF. CDR3 in DNA: TGTGCCAGCAGCCAACTCAGGGGGCTAAATGAGCAGTTCTTC.

V gene TRBV6-5 combines with J gene TRBJ1-5; TRBD1 aligns across 9 bases. The V segment lost 4 bases and the J segment 2 bases; nucleotides outside the gene matches: 6. Germline V gene sequence: CDR1 MNHEY, CDR2 SVGAGI. There are 16 residues in the CDR3. CDR3 bases: TGTGCCAGCAGTTCCGGGGGACAGGGAGGCAATCAGCCCCAGCATTTT. Protein: CASSSGGQGGNQPQHF.

The gene calls are TRBV28 and TRBJ2-7; D gene uncertain. This CDR3 has 16 residues. Per the germline V gene, CDR1 is MDHEN and CDR2 is SYDVKM. The V and J ends lost 3 bases and 4 bases respectively, with 19 bases between them. The CDR3 nucleotides are TGTGCCAGCAGTTTCAGGATGGGCTGGGTAGTGTACGAGCAGTACTTC. This codes for CASSFRMGWVVYEQYF.